A single sample is the source of the 10 T cell receptor beta chains below, sequenced in a study of read filtering for tumor transcriptome and immune sequencing. This library used 300 to 500 ng RNA and molecular barcoded adaptors spanning alpha/delta and beta/gamma chains. MiXCR, applied by TCRdb to the reads, yields one record per CDR3 protein. This sample has fewer than 30,000 distinct CDR3 sequences, with 20% found just once. Sequencing was performed on a population of CD138-negative cells sorted from bone marrow. All receptors come from a donor at least 40 years old with multiple myeloma.

Judged by abundance, this clonotype is medium-sized (0.01 to 0.1%). The J gene is TRBJ2-1, the V gene TRBV9, with TRBD2 identical over 8 bases. The CDR3 length is 15 residues. J was trimmed by 2 bases and V by 4 bases; bases with no gene match: 5. Germline loops: CDR1 SGDLS, CDR2 YYNGEE. The CDR3 DNA follows: TGTGCCAGCAGCTTCAGCGGGAGCGCCTACAATGAGCAGTTCTTC. Protein product: CASSFSGSAYNEQFF.

Details on this clonotype: The junction departs from germline at one end; a sequencing error may be responsible. The V and J genes are TRBV29-1 and TRBJ1-1, with no clear D. The germline CDR1 and CDR2 sequences are SQVTM and ANQGSEA. The CDR3 is 10 residues long. The DNA for the CDR3 is TGCAGCTTTGAAGTGCCTGAAGCTTACTTT. Translation gives CSFEVPEAYF.

This clonotype was detected many times. The gene calls are TRBV2 and TRBJ2-7, with D hard to call. The CDR3 is 11 amino acids. Germline CDR1 is SNHLY and CDR2 is FYNNEI. V lost 4 bases, J lost 10 bases, and 11 bases lay in between. CDR3 loop: CASSVLSFQYF. DNA of the CDR3: TGTGCCAGCAGTGTACTGAGTTTTCAGTACTTC.

Regarding this clonotype: This clone may be a read error of a much larger clone one base away. This chain connects TRBV7-9 to TRBJ2-1, with no clear D. Germline V lookup: CDR1 SEHNR, CDR2 FQNEAQ (reference sequence). The CDR3 has 16 residues. In DNA, the CDR3 is TGTGCCAGCAGCTTAGAAATCGTCGTCTCCTACAATAAGCAGTTCTTC. Translated, it gives CASSLEIVVSYNKQFF. The variable domain in full, with the rest retrieved from reference TRBV7-9 and TRBJ2-1, is DTGVSQNPRHKITKRGQNVTFRCDPISEHNRLYWYRQTLGQGPEFLTYFQNEAQLEKSRLLSDRFSAERPKGSFSTLEIQRTEQGDSAMYLCASSLEIVVSYNKQFFGPGTRLTVL.

The chain is built from TRBV21-1 and TRBJ2-1; the DNA was not used to check the table's D call, TRBD2. TRBV21-1 corresponds to a pseudogene. The CDR3 contains 16 residues. The CDR3 coding sequence is TGTGCCAGCAGCAAAGGCGGGGGATTAGCGGGAGATGAGCAGTTCTTC. This encodes CASSKGGGLAGDEQFF.

To note about this clonotype: One end of the junction varies from germline; a read error may be responsible. This CDR3 reads CAGSLGGVVSNQSQHF. The CDR3 nucleotides are TGTGCCGGCAGTTTAGGAGGGGTTGTAAGCAATCAGTCCCAGCATTTT. The rearrangement links TRBV28 to TRBJ1-5; maybe TRBD1 (5 bases). This CDR3 spans 16 amino acids. Germline values: CDR1 MDHEN, CDR2 SYDVKM.

There are many counts of this clonotype. The rearrangement uses TRBV9 and TRBJ2-1; the D is unclear. Per the germline V gene, CDR1 is SGDLS and CDR2 is YYNGEE. The length of the CDR3 is 16 residues. Trimming left V 2 bases short and J 0 bases short, with 12 bases between. The CDR3 DNA reads TGTGCCAGCAGCGTGGGCGGAACTGTCTCCTACAATGAGCAGTTCTTC. Protein product: CASSVGGTVSYNEQFF.

This clonotype qualifies as medium-sized. The J gene is TRBJ2-1, the V gene TRBV18; 8 positions match TRBD2. Germline lookup yields CDR1 KGHSH and CDR2 LQKENI. The length of the CDR3 is 17 residues. The junction had 15 bases not matched to a gene; V was cut back by 4 bases and J by 7 bases. CDR3 nucleotide sequence: TGTGCCAGCTCACTCTACCCGATCCGGGAGGGGGGGAATGAGCAGTTCTTC. Encoded protein: CASSLYPIREGGNEQFF.

At least ten counts were recorded for this clonotype. The V call is TRBV6-1, the J call TRBJ2-5; 10 bases are shared with TRBD2. The CDR3 loop spans 16 amino acids. V was pared by 2 bases and J by 5 bases, with 8 bases of the junction left unmatched. The V gene's germline CDR1 is MNHNS and CDR2 SASEGT. The CDR3 sequence: CASSEWASGSLETQYF. CDR3 bases: TGTGCCAGCAGTGAATGGGCTAGCGGGAGTCTCGAGACCCAGTACTTC.

This clonotype is categorized as medium-sized. The chain uses TRBV5-4 and TRBJ2-1; 7 nucleotides agree with TRBD2. Germline V CDR1 and CDR2: SGHNT, YYREEE (reference sequence). The J segment lost 6 bases and the V segment lost 4 bases, leaving 1 base of the junction unmatched. The CDR3 is 12 amino acids. The CDR3 here is CASSRTSNEQFF. CDR3 bases: TGTGCCAGCAGCAGGACTAGCAATGAGCAGTTCTTC.